This record looks at one T cell receptor beta chain sequence and its context. All patients picked for sequencing had shown, by flow cytometry, an expansion of CD8+CD57+ cells. The entry originates in a study of CD8+CD57+ T cells in acquired aplastic anemia. For CDR3 and TCR beta VDJ profiling, genomic DNA was the template used. From the reads, TCRdb called clonotypes with MiXCR, one entry per CDR3 protein. The profile shows roughly 500,000 distinct CDR3 sequences, under 40% of them singletons. Material: sorted CD4+, CD8+, or CD8+CD57+ T cells (not recorded which) from PBMCs. The sequence came from a human donor with aplastic anemia.

As DNA, the CDR3 is TGTGCCAGCAGCCCCCCGGGCGACAATGAGCAGTTCTTC. Residues: CASSPPGDNEQFF. The chain combines TRBV2 with TRBJ2-1, with D uncertain. The germline CDR1 and CDR2 sequences are SNHLY and FYNNEI. The V end was cut by 6 bases, the J end by 5 bases, with 11 bases between. This CDR3 is built from 13 residues.